A selection of T cell receptor beta chains follows, all from one sample in a study of blood T cell repertoires in COVID-19. Assay used: immunoSEQ multiplex PCR; TCRdb lists only in-frame clones, some missing. The sample has about 120,000 clones, under 80% seen once. The sequencing sample was made of peripheral blood. These receptors were collected from a man between 65 and 85 years old with acute or convalescent COVID-19. Each CDR3 is given with its conserved first and last residue. A D gene is named only where the DNA matches it firmly. The size entry is marked missing in some rows and otherwise reads once, few, many or a size class.

d_call: -
v_call: TRBV4-3
clone_size: -
j_call: TRBJ1-2
cdr3_nt: TGCGCCAGCAGCCAAGATGTATCACAGACCTATGGCTACACCTTC
cdr3_aa: CASSQDVSQTYGYTF

d_call: TRBD1
v_call: TRBV28
clone_size: -
j_call: TRBJ1-2
cdr3_nt: TGTGCCAGCAGTTTATCCTCAGGGGGCGCTTATGGCTACACCTTC
cdr3_aa: CASSLSSGGAYGYTF

d_call: TRBD1
v_call: TRBV5-4
clone_size: -
j_call: TRBJ1-5
cdr3_nt: TGTGCCAGCAGCTTGGCAGGGGGAGCTAATCAGCCCCAGCATTTT
cdr3_aa: CASSLAGGANQPQHF

d_call: TRBD1
v_call: TRBV7-2
clone_size: -
j_call: TRBJ1-2
cdr3_nt: TGTGCCAGCAGCTTTGGAGGGGGCGCTGGCTACACCTTC
cdr3_aa: CASSFGGGAGYTF

d_call: TRBD1
v_call: TRBV3-1/TRBV3-2
clone_size: -
j_call: TRBJ1-6
cdr3_nt: TGTGCCAGCAGCCAGTCTTCTACAGGGGGATCACCCCTCCACTTT
cdr3_aa: CASSQSSTGGSPLHF

d_call: TRBD1
v_call: TRBV5-8
clone_size: -
j_call: TRBJ2-1
cdr3_nt: TGTGCCAGCAGCTCCGGACAGGTCCCCACCTACAATGAGCAGTTCTTC
cdr3_aa: CASSSGQVPTYNEQFF

d_call: -
v_call: TRBV28
clone_size: -
j_call: TRBJ1-2
cdr3_nt: TGTGCCAGCAGCCCCCCGAGACAGAACTATGGCTACACCTTC
cdr3_aa: CASSPPRQNYGYTF

d_call: -
v_call: TRBV5-1
clone_size: -
j_call: TRBJ1-2
cdr3_nt: TGCGCCAGCAAGGACGGAGGAGCTAACTATGGCTACACCTTC
cdr3_aa: CASKDGGANYGYTF

d_call: -
v_call: TRBV6-6
clone_size: few
j_call: TRBJ1-1
cdr3_nt: TGTGCCAGCAGTCCGAGGCGGGTGGCATCTCTAACGAACACTGAAGCTTTCTTT
cdr3_aa: CASSPRRVASLTNTEAFF

d_call: -
v_call: TRBV6-1
clone_size: -
j_call: TRBJ2-3
cdr3_nt: TGTGCCAGCAGTGATTTTCAGGGGCGGCAGTATACGCAGTATTTT
cdr3_aa: CASSDFQGRQYTQYF

d_call: TRBD1
v_call: TRBV19
clone_size: -
j_call: TRBJ1-1
cdr3_nt: TGTGCCAGTAGCCGGACAGGGAACACTGAAGCTTTCTTT
cdr3_aa: CASSRTGNTEAFF

d_call: TRBD1
v_call: TRBV6-2/TRBV6-3
clone_size: once
j_call: TRBJ2-7
cdr3_nt: TGTGCCAGCAGCAGACAGGGCTCCTACGAGCAGTACTTC
cdr3_aa: CASSRQGSYEQYF

d_call: -
v_call: TRBV25-1
clone_size: -
j_call: TRBJ1-2
cdr3_nt: TGTGCCAGCAGCCCATCCAACTATGGCTACACCTTC
cdr3_aa: CASSPSNYGYTF

d_call: -
v_call: TRBV3-1/TRBV3-2
clone_size: -
j_call: TRBJ1-4
cdr3_nt: TGTGCCAGCAGCCAATGGCCAGTTGCAACTAATGAAAAACTGTTTTTT
cdr3_aa: CASSQWPVATNEKLFF

d_call: TRBD1
v_call: TRBV18
clone_size: -
j_call: TRBJ1-5
cdr3_nt: TGTGCCAGTTCAAGGACAGGCGCAAACAATCAGCCCCAGCATTTT
cdr3_aa: CASSRTGANNQPQHF

d_call: -
v_call: TRBV7-9
clone_size: once
j_call: TRBJ1-5
cdr3_nt: TGTGCCAGCAGCTTGTCGACTTCCCTCCAGCCCCAGCATTTT
cdr3_aa: CASSLSTSLQPQHF

d_call: TRBD1
v_call: TRBV7-9
clone_size: -
j_call: TRBJ1-1
cdr3_nt: TGTGCCAGCAGCGGGCTGGGGCTGAGGGGGACAGGGGCCGAAGCTTTCTTT
cdr3_aa: CASSGLGLRGTGAEAFF

d_call: TRBD1
v_call: TRBV5-1
clone_size: -
j_call: TRBJ2-3
cdr3_nt: TGCGCCAGCAGCTCGTGGACAGGAAGGTCAGATACGCAGTATTTT
cdr3_aa: CASSSWTGRSDTQYF

d_call: TRBD2
v_call: TRBV6-2/TRBV6-3
clone_size: -
j_call: TRBJ2-2
cdr3_nt: TGTGCCAGCAGTAACCTAGCGGGGGCCAACACCGGGGAGCTGTTTTTT
cdr3_aa: CASSNLAGANTGELFF

d_call: TRBD1
v_call: TRBV18
clone_size: -
j_call: TRBJ1-6
cdr3_nt: TGTGCCAGCTCACCGCAAGTCGGCCCGGGACAGAGCTCCTATAATTCACCCCTCCACTTT
cdr3_aa: CASSPQVGPGQSSYNSPLHF

d_call: -
v_call: TRBV25-1
clone_size: -
j_call: TRBJ1-1
cdr3_nt: TGTGCCAGCAATTTACAGGTGGGCACTGAAGCTTTCTTT
cdr3_aa: CASNLQVGTEAFF

d_call: TRBD2
v_call: TRBV5-1
clone_size: -
j_call: TRBJ2-3
cdr3_nt: TGCGCCAGCAGCTTGGGGTATAGCGGGGACACAGATACGCAGTATTTT
cdr3_aa: CASSLGYSGDTDTQYF

d_call: -
v_call: TRBV12-3/TRBV12-4
clone_size: once
j_call: TRBJ2-7
cdr3_nt: TGTGCCAGCAGCATCAAATACGAGCAGTACTTC
cdr3_aa: CASSIKYEQYF

d_call: -
v_call: TRBV19
clone_size: -
j_call: TRBJ2-5
cdr3_nt: TGTGCCAGTAGCAGGGTTCTTGGGGAGACCCAGTACTTC
cdr3_aa: CASSRVLGETQYF

d_call: TRBD1
v_call: TRBV5-5
clone_size: -
j_call: TRBJ2-5
cdr3_nt: TGTGCCAGCAGCTTGATAGGCAGGGGGAGAGAGACCCAGTACTTC
cdr3_aa: CASSLIGRGRETQYF

d_call: -
v_call: TRBV7-9
clone_size: -
j_call: TRBJ1-6
cdr3_nt: TGTGCCAGCAGCTTAGGCTCGGGAAATTCACCCCTCCACTTT
cdr3_aa: CASSLGSGNSPLHF

d_call: TRBD1
v_call: TRBV7-8
clone_size: -
j_call: TRBJ2-7
cdr3_nt: TGTGCCAGCAGCTTCCAACAGGGGGCGTTCGACGAGCAGTACTTC
cdr3_aa: CASSFQQGAFDEQYF

d_call: TRBD1
v_call: TRBV29-1
clone_size: -
j_call: TRBJ1-1
cdr3_nt: TGCAGCGTCCGGGACAGAGTACTGACTGAAGCTTTCTTT
cdr3_aa: CSVRDRVLTEAFF

d_call: TRBD1
v_call: TRBV19
clone_size: -
j_call: TRBJ1-2
cdr3_nt: TGTGCCAGTAGTGAGTGGGGACAGGGGACTTATGGCTACACCTTC
cdr3_aa: CASSEWGQGTYGYTF

d_call: -
v_call: TRBV18
clone_size: -
j_call: TRBJ2-1
cdr3_nt: TGTGCCAGCTCAAAACAGGGTACGAACGAGCAGTTCTTC
cdr3_aa: CASSKQGTNEQFF

d_call: -
v_call: TRBV5-1
clone_size: once
j_call: TRBJ2-1
cdr3_nt: TGCGCCAGCAGCTTGGTTGGCAGGGCATCTGAGAATGAGCAGTTCTTC
cdr3_aa: CASSLVGRASENEQFF

d_call: -
v_call: TRBV2
clone_size: few
j_call: TRBJ1-5
cdr3_nt: TGTGCCAGCAGTGGACAGCGAGGTGGCAATCAGCCCCAGCATTTT
cdr3_aa: CASSGQRGGNQPQHF

d_call: -
v_call: TRBV6-6
clone_size: -
j_call: TRBJ2-7
cdr3_nt: TGTGCCAGCAGCCTTGAAGAGGAGCAGTACTTC
cdr3_aa: CASSLEEEQYF

d_call: TRBD1
v_call: TRBV30
clone_size: -
j_call: TRBJ2-7
cdr3_nt: TGTGCCTGGAATCGAGGGGGCCCCTACGAGCAGTACTTC
cdr3_aa: CAWNRGGPYEQYF

d_call: TRBD1
v_call: TRBV19
clone_size: -
j_call: TRBJ1-3
cdr3_nt: TGTGCCAGTAGTATAGAGGGACAGGGGCAACTTGATCGGAACACCATATATTTT
cdr3_aa: CASSIEGQGQLDRNTIYF

d_call: -
v_call: TRBV19
clone_size: -
j_call: TRBJ1-5
cdr3_nt: TGTGCCAGTAGTATAGTCAGGTTTGGCAATCAGCCCCAGCATTTT
cdr3_aa: CASSIVRFGNQPQHF

d_call: TRBD1
v_call: TRBV4-1
clone_size: -
j_call: TRBJ1-4
cdr3_nt: TGCGCCAGCAGTCCTAGGGGGACAGAACTCCTCAGTTTCAATGAAAAACTGTTTTTT
cdr3_aa: CASSPRGTELLSFNEKLFF